These 21 T cell receptor beta chains originate from one sample sequenced in a study of blood T cell repertoires in COVID-19. Data came from immunoSEQ multiplex PCR; TCRdb stores just in-frame clones and leaves some out. The repertoire holds 150,000 to 200,000 clones, with approximately 89% as singletons. The sequenced sample consisted of peripheral blood. These receptors all stem from a man aged 35 to 55 with active or convalescent COVID-19.

This chain connects TRBV19 to TRBJ1-6; the D is unclear. Germline assignment: CDR1 LNHDA and CDR2 SQIVND (reference sequence). V dropped 4 bases and J dropped 6 bases, with 13 bases sitting between them. The CDR3 covers 15 residues. CDR3 coding DNA: TGTGCCAGTAGTAACGGCAGGAACCTTAATTCACCCCTCCACTTT. Protein sequence: CASSNGRNLNSPLHF.

The chain combines TRBV5-1 with TRBJ2-7, with D possibly TRBD2 on 7 matching bases. The CDR3 has 14 amino acids. Germline V gene sequence: CDR1 SGHRS, CDR2 YFSETQ. V lost 4 bases to trimming and J lost 2 bases, with 13 bases between them. CDR3 region: CASSTRGGAYEQYF. CDR3 in DNA: TGCGCCAGCAGCACTCGAGGGGGGGCCTACGAGCAGTACTTC.

This chain uses TRBV11-1 with TRBJ2-5; tentative D call: TRBD1 (6 bases). V gave up 3 bases and J gave up 2 bases, with 16 bases separating them. Germline V gives CDR1 SGHAT, CDR2 FQDESV (reference sequence). The CDR3 covers 16 residues. Here the CDR3 DNA reads TGTGCCAGCAGCTTCCGGGTGGGGGCCCAACAAGAGACCCAGTACTTC. Its protein is CASSFRVGAQQETQYF.

This chain uses TRBV6-5 with TRBJ1-2, with D possibly matching TRBD1 (6 bases). The germline V and J ends were trimmed by 4 bases and 8 bases, with 14 bases remaining between them. From germline, CDR1 is MNHEY and CDR2 SVGAGI. There are 13 residues in the CDR3. The CDR3 loop reads CASSFYTGSGYTF. The DNA for the CDR3 is TGTGCCAGCAGTTTCTACACAGGGTCCGGCTACACCTTC.

V gene TRBV7-3 combines with J gene TRBJ2-1; 11 nucleotides line up with TRBD2. This CDR3 contains 15 residues. J was trimmed by 8 bases and V by 5 bases; bases with no gene match: 8. Per germline, CDR1 SGHTA and CDR2 FQGTGA. The CDR3 here is CASSPLAGGVDEQFF. In DNA form, the CDR3 reads TGTGCCAGCAGCCCTCTAGCGGGGGGTGTAGATGAGCAGTTCTTC.

V and J are TRBV29-1 and TRBJ1-2; 9 nucleotides match TRBD1. This CDR3 is 15 amino acids long. Trimming took 0 bases from V and 8 from J; bases not matched to a gene: 10. The germline gives CDR1 SQVTM, CDR2 ANQGSEA. The CDR3 nucleotides read TGCAGCGTTGAAGATGCACCGACAGGGGGTAACGGCTACACCTTC. The encoded protein is CSVEDAPTGGNGYTF.

The rearrangement links TRBV27 to TRBJ1-4; D is possibly TRBD1 (6 bases). This CDR3 is 14 amino acids long. V shed 7 bases and J shed 8 bases, with 17 bases lying between them. Looked up from germline, CDR1 is MNHEY and CDR2 is SMNVEV (reference sequence). The CDR3 is CASMGGLRNEKLFF. DNA for the CDR3: TGTGCCAGCATGGGGGGGCTTCGTAACGAAAAACTGTTTTTT.

Details on this clone: The junction and the germline gene differ at one end; a read error may be behind it. This chain joins TRBV7-9 and TRBJ1-2, with TRBD1 matching over 11 bases. The CDR3 has 11 amino acids. CDR1 is SEHNR and CDR2 is FQNEAQ in the germline V gene (reference sequence). The CDR3 sequence is CASTIGQGASF. The CDR3 nucleotides are TGTGCCAGCACCATTGGACAGGGGGCTTCCTTC.

The chain joins TRBV30 to TRBJ2-5; maybe TRBD1 (6 bases). Per germline, CDR1 GTSNPN and CDR2 SVGIG (reference sequence). The CDR3 spans 12 residues. V lost 5 bases and J lost 2, with 9 bases in between. The CDR3 here is CAWGTTQETQYF. The DNA of the CDR3 is TGTGCCTGGGGGACAACTCAAGAGACCCAGTACTTC.

There are a few counts of this clone. The rearrangement links TRBV7-2 to TRBJ1-1, with D possibly matching TRBD1 (5 bases). Trimming stripped 1 base from V and 11 bases from J, with 11 bases between. The CDR3 has 12 residues. Per the germline V gene, CDR1 is SGHTA and CDR2 is FQGNSA. The CDR3 sequence is CASSLDIGGAFF. CDR3 sequence (DNA): TGTGCCAGCAGCTTAGATATTGGGGGGGCTTTCTTT.

V and J are TRBV18 and TRBJ1-2; the match to TRBD1 covers 10 bases. CDR1 and CDR2 from the germline V gene are KGHSH and LQKENI. The CDR3 extends over 15 amino acids. V gave up 0 bases and J gave up 5 bases; unmatched junction bases: 3. The CDR3 protein is CASSPPGQGYYGYTF. The CDR3, as DNA: TGTGCCAGCTCACCACCGGGACAGGGGTATTATGGCTACACCTTC. Full variable domain (outside the CDR3, taken from reference TRBV18 and TRBJ1-2): NAGVMQNPRHLVRRRGQEARLRCSPMKGHSHVYWYRQLPEEGLKFMVYLQKENIIDESGMPKERFSAEFPKEGPSILRIQQVVRGDSAAYFCASSPPGQGYYGYTFGSGTRLTVV.

This clone turned up a few times. The rearrangement uses TRBV6-2 or TRBV6-3 and TRBJ2-3; 8 nucleotides match TRBD2. This CDR3 is 17 amino acids long. From germline, CDR1 is MNHEY and CDR2 SVGEGT. The trim removed 0 bases at V and 7 bases at J, leaving 12 bases unmatched. CDR3 residues: CASSYSPPGGVYHTQYF. CDR3 bases: TGTGCCAGCAGTTACTCCCCACCGGGGGGGGTTTATCATACGCAGTATTTT.

This clone was found many times. This chain connects TRBV7-3 to TRBJ1-2, with 9 bases matching TRBD1. This CDR3 comprises 13 residues. V trimming: 5 bases; J trimming: 7 bases; junction bases outside the gene matches: 5. Germline V gene data show CDR1 as SGHTA and CDR2 as FQGTGA. CDR3 region: CASSRTGVGGYTF. CDR3 nucleotides: TGTGCCAGCAGCCGGACAGGGGTTGGTGGCTACACCTTC.

The rearrangement joins TRBV9 to TRBJ2-7; TRBD2 agrees at 8 bases. This CDR3 region has 14 residues. CDR1 and CDR2 (germline): SGDLS, YYNGEE. Germline trimming cut 0 bases from V and 7 bases from J; bases unmatched to any gene: 6. For the CDR3, the DNA is TGTGCCAGCAGCGTAGGGGGTAGCGGGGTAGAGCAGTACTTC. Encoded protein: CASSVGGSGVEQYF. Supplemented by reference TRBV9 and TRBJ2-7, the full variable domain reads DSGVTQTPKHLITATGQRVTLRCSPRSGDLSVYWYQQSLDQGLQFLIQYYNGEERAKGNILERFSAQQFPDLHSELNLSSLELGDSALYFCASSVGGSGVEQYFGPGTRLTVT.

This clone has a count of ten or more. The V and J genes are TRBV20-1 and TRBJ1-1; 9 bases align to TRBD1. CDR3 length: 14 amino acids. In germline, CDR1 is DFQATT, CDR2 SNEGSKA (reference sequence). With V trimmed by 3 bases and J by 3 bases, 5 bases remained unmatched. CDR3 sequence: CSASKQGADTEAFF. In nucleotides, the CDR3 is TGCAGTGCTAGTAAACAGGGGGCGGACACTGAAGCTTTCTTT.

This chain connects TRBV11-2 to TRBJ2-1; D may be TRBD1 (5 bases). The germline CDR1 and CDR2 sequences are SGHAT and FQNNGV. Trimming removed 3 bases from V and 9 bases from J, with 6 bases in between. This CDR3 is 11 amino acids long. The CDR3 nucleotides read TGTGCCAGCAGCTTTAGGGGTGAGCAGTTCTTC. Amino acids: CASSFRGEQFF.

V gene TRBV18 combines with J gene TRBJ1-2, with D possibly being TRBD1 (6 bases). Germline lookup yields CDR1 KGHSH and CDR2 LQKENI. This CDR3 contains 13 residues. V lost 2 bases and J 3 bases, leaving 7 bases between the germline ends. The CDR3 protein is CASSPGQHYGYTF. The DNA for the CDR3 is TGTGCCAGCTCACCAGGACAGCACTATGGCTACACCTTC.

The V and J genes are TRBV3-1 (or the pseudogene TRBV3-2) and TRBJ1-1; D is uncertain. Trimming shortened V by 4 bases and J by 3 bases, and 6 bases separated the two germline ends. CDR1 and CDR2 (germline): LGHDT, YNNKEL (reference sequence). There are 12 residues in the CDR3. CDR3 DNA sequence: TGTGCCAGCAGCCGCGGCGACACTGAAGCTTTCTTT. Amino acids: CASSRGDTEAFF.

V gene TRBV6-5 combines with J gene TRBJ1-2; TRBD1 agrees at 9 bases. The germline gives CDR1 MNHEY, CDR2 SVGAGI. J was trimmed by 2 bases and V by 0 bases; bases with no gene match: 1. The CDR3 has 15 residues. CDR3 coding DNA: TGTGCCAGCAGTTACTCTGGGACAGGGAACTATGGCTACACCTTC. It encodes CASSYSGTGNYGYTF.

This clone has just one count. CDR3 nucleotide sequence: TGTGCCAGCAGCCAATTTGTAATGAGGACAGGGGCCTCGGGGAACTATGGCTACACCTTC. Its protein is CASSQFVMRTGASGNYGYTF. The rearrangement links TRBV3-1 (or the pseudogene TRBV3-2) to TRBJ1-2; TRBD1 aligns across 9 bases. Germline trimming cut 2 bases from V and 2 bases from J; bases unmatched to any gene: 18. Per the germline V gene, CDR1 is LGHDT and CDR2 is YNNKEL (reference sequence). This CDR3 region has 20 residues.

This rearrangement joins TRBV30 to TRBJ1-5; TRBD1 is a possible D gene (6 bases). The CDR3 is 14 amino acids. V was cut by 0 bases and J by 3 bases, with 9 bases left in between. CDR1 and CDR2 from the germline V gene are GTSNPN and SVGIG (reference sequence). CDR3 residues: CAWSVGGDNQPQHF. As DNA, the CDR3 is TGTGCCTGGAGTGTAGGGGGTGACAATCAGCCCCAGCATTTT.